This T cell receptor beta chain comes out of a study of blood T cell repertoires in COVID-19. Study in general: Samples came from the United States, Italy and Spain, spanning acute and convalescent COVID-19. The analysed material was cDNA or gDNA that came from T cells, B-cell-depleted T cells, or PBMCs.

The CDR3 spans 15 residues. V was pared by 4 bases and J by 6 bases, with 18 bases between. Germline values: CDR1 MNHNY, CDR2 SVGAGI (reference sequence). Assay: immunoSEQ multiplex PCR; the TCRdb copy retains only in-frame clones and omits some. The sample includes 250,000 to 350,000 clones, more than 70% of them seen just once. This chain uses TRBV6-6 with TRBJ1-1; TRBD1 might be the D (5 bases). The specimen sequenced was peripheral blood. The clonotype originates from a man aged 18 to 30 who had recovered from COVID-19. CDR3: CASSSLGQPSAEAFF. Here the CDR3 DNA reads TGTGCCAGCAGTTCCTTGGGGCAACCAAGCGCTGAAGCTTTCTTT.